The 26 T cell receptor beta chains below all came from one sample that was sequenced in a study of T cells after yellow fever vaccination. TCRdb used MiXCR to reprocess the 5' RACE reads, holding one entry per CDR3 protein. The sample shows about 340,000 distinct CDR3 sequences, approximately 4.2% of them seen only once. The sequenced sample was PBMCs, obtained 5 days after the yellow fever booster vaccination. The receptors here all came from a man aged 18-30 years who received the YFV17D yellow fever vaccine.

V is TRBV7-2 and J is TRBJ2-3; no reliable D call. Trimming stripped 1 base from V and 2 bases from J, with 7 bases between. CDR3 length equals 14 residues. Germline V gives CDR1 SGHTA, CDR2 FQGNSA. Written as DNA, the CDR3 is TGTGCCAGCAGCTTAGTTGGCCTCACAGATACGCAGTATTTT. Its translation: CASSLVGLTDTQYF.

J is TRBJ2-1 and V is TRBV5-1; 8 positions match TRBD2. J gave up 4 bases and V 1 base, and 10 bases lay outside the gene matches. The CDR3 runs to 17 residues. In germline, CDR1 is SGHRS, CDR2 YFSETQ. CDR3 sequence reads: CASSLSRGGHSYNEQFF. The CDR3, as DNA: TGCGCCAGCAGCTTGTCTCGCGGGGGGCATTCATACAATGAGCAGTTCTTC. The full variable domain, completed using reference TRBV5-1 and TRBJ2-1, is KAGVTQTPRYLIKTRGQQVTLSCSPISGHRSVSWYQQTPGQGLQFLFEYFSETQRNKGNFPGRFSGRQFSNSRSEMNVSTLELGDSALYLCASSLSRGGHSYNEQFFGPGTRLTVL.

This clonotype was seen many times. The chain links TRBV5-1 to TRBJ2-3; a possible D gene is TRBD2 (7 bases). The V and J ends lost 4 bases and 2 bases respectively, with 17 bases between them. Germline CDR1 is SGHRS and CDR2 is YFSETQ. The CDR3 runs 16 residues. This CDR3 reads CASSPLRGAATDTQYF. The CDR3 nucleotides are TGCGCCAGCAGCCCCCTCCGGGGGGCGGCCACAGATACGCAGTATTTT.

The chain joins TRBV30 to TRBJ2-3; no firm D call. CDR1 and CDR2 (germline): GTSNPN, SVGIG (reference sequence). Trimming took off 0 bases at V and 5 bases at J, with 3 bases between the two ends. The CDR3 has 11 amino acids. The CDR3, as DNA: TGTGCCTGGAGTGTGGGAGATACGCAGTATTTT. This gives the protein CAWSVGDTQYF.

This clonotype appeared many times. The chain joins TRBV7-2 to TRBJ1-2, with D unclear. V was shortened by 6 bases and J by 5 bases, with 16 bases between the two germline ends. The CDR3 has 14 residues. From germline, CDR1 is SGHTA and CDR2 FQGNSA. The CDR3 DNA is TGTGCCAGCAGTCCAGTTGACGGCTATTATGGCTACACCTTC. This codes for CASSPVDGYYGYTF. Full variable domain (rest looked up from reference TRBV7-2 and TRBJ1-2): GAGVSQSPSNKVTEKGKDVELRCDPISGHTALYWYRQSLGQGLEFLIYFQGNSAPDKSGLPSDRFSAERTGGSVSTLTIQRTQQEDSAVYLCASSPVDGYYGYTFGSGTRLTVV.

This clonotype was picked up a small number of times. The CDR3: CAISELNFEWGTYEQYF. CDR3 coding DNA: TGTGCCATCAGTGAGTTAAATTTTGAGTGGGGAACCTACGAGCAGTACTTC. The chain links TRBV10-3 to TRBJ2-7; D gene ambiguous. Trimming removed 1 base at V and 2 bases at J, with 18 bases between. This CDR3 is built from 17 residues. Germline assignment: CDR1 ENHRY and CDR2 SYGVKD.

The V gene is TRBV6-5, the J gene TRBJ2-7; a possible D gene is TRBD1 (5 bases). Germline assignment: CDR1 MNHEY and CDR2 SVGAGI. The V gene lost 7 bases and the J gene lost 6 bases, with 13 bases spanning the gap. The CDR3 is 12 residues long. The CDR3 here is CASTTQGGEQYF. The DNA of the CDR3 is TGTGCCAGCACCACGCAGGGCGGCGAGCAGTACTTC.

V and J are TRBV27 and TRBJ2-5, with TRBD2 matching 8 bases. Per the germline V gene, CDR1 is MNHEY and CDR2 is SMNVEV (reference sequence). V was clipped by 6 bases and J by 0 bases; unmatched bases: 6. The CDR3 covers 15 residues. The CDR3 DNA is TGTGCCAGCAGGGAGAGCGGGGGATACCAAGAGACCCAGTACTTC. Translated: CASRESGGYQETQYF.

In this sample, this clonotype turned up a few times. CDR3 region: CASSDHRARGETQYF. CDR3 sequence (DNA): TGCGCCAGCAGTGACCACCGGGCCCGAGGGGAGACCCAGTACTTC. J is TRBJ2-5 and V is TRBV10-1; D might be TRBD2 (5 bases). V lost 3 bases to trimming and J lost 5 bases, with 16 bases between them. CDR1 is WNHNN and CDR2 is SYGVQD in the germline V gene (reference sequence). The CDR3 contains 15 residues.

The chain has TRBV7-6 and TRBJ2-5, with 7 nucleotides matching TRBD1. Germline values: CDR1 SGHVS, CDR2 FNYEAQ. V shed 3 bases and J 5 bases; nucleotides not matched to a gene: 6. CDR3 length: 14 amino acids. CDR3 sequence reads: CASSFRQGEETQYF. CDR3 DNA: TGTGCCAGCAGCTTCCGACAGGGTGAGGAGACCCAGTACTTC.

The sample holds a few counts of this clonotype. The CDR3 protein is CASSQDQEIYGYTF. The CDR3 DNA follows: TGTGCCAGCAGCCAAGATCAGGAAATCTATGGCTACACCTTC. J is TRBJ1-2 and V is TRBV4-2; D is uncertain. Germline CDR1 and CDR2: LGHNA and YNFKEQ. The CDR3 sequence is 14 residues long. V lost 0 bases, J lost 4 bases, and 9 bases lay in between.

The sample holds a few counts of this clonotype. This sequence joins TRBV9 and TRBJ2-3; D is perhaps TRBD2 (7 bases). The CDR3 totals 16 residues. V was pared by 4 bases and J by 1 base, with 16 bases between. CDR1 is SGDLS, CDR2 YYNGEE, per germline. CDR3 region: CASSPRGGLGTDTQYF. DNA for the CDR3: TGTGCCAGCAGCCCTAGGGGGGGGCTAGGCACAGATACGCAGTATTTT.

This clonotype was observed a few times. CDR3 sequence (DNA): TGCGCCAGCGTGGCCAGGGCCCTGGTC. Translated: CASVARALV. V and J are TRBV5-1 and TRBJ2-7; D might be TRBD1 (5 bases). CDR1 and CDR2 (germline): SGHRS, YFSETQ. CDR3 length equals 9 residues.

This clonotype was seen ten or more times. The chain links TRBV12-3 or TRBV12-4 to TRBJ1-2; no reliable D call. The CDR3 is made up of 12 amino acids. The V end lost 9 bases, the J end lost 3 bases, and 11 bases lay between the germline ends. CDR3 region: CASSALDYGYTF. DNA of the CDR3: TGTGCCAGTAGTGCTCTGGACTATGGCTACACCTTC.

This clonotype has only a few counts. CDR3 in DNA: TGTGCCAGCAGCGCAGGCGGTAGCGGGGCCGCAGACAATGAGCAGTTCTTC. Protein product: CASSAGGSGAADNEQFF. The V call is TRBV7-9, the J call TRBJ2-1; 8 nucleotides match TRBD2. V shed 5 bases and J 5 bases; nucleotides not matched to a gene: 14. CDR1 is SEHNR and CDR2 is FQNEAQ in the germline V gene (reference sequence). This CDR3 has 17 amino acids.

This sequence joins TRBV4-1 and TRBJ2-7, with TRBD2 matching over 11 bases. The CDR3 is made up of 16 amino acids. Per germline, CDR1 MGHRA and CDR2 YSYEKL. V gave up 2 bases and J gave up 6 bases; unmatched junction bases: 9. The DNA for the CDR3 is TGCGCCAGCAGCCAACCTTTAGCGGGGGGGGGCCCCGAGCAGTACTTC. Its translation is CASSQPLAGGGPEQYF.

In its sample, this clonotype was seen many times. CDR3 amino acids: CASSDPPDTQYF. In DNA, the CDR3 is TGTGCCAGCAGTGACCCCCCAGATACGCAGTATTTT. The chain uses TRBV21-1 and TRBJ2-3; whether TRBD1, the table's D call, matches the DNA was not checked. TRBV21-1 is a pseudogene locus. This CDR3 comprises 12 residues.

This chain links TRBV6-4 with TRBJ1-5; no clear D gene. Germline-derived CDR1 and CDR2 are MRHNA and SNTAGT. Trimming took off 9 bases at V and 5 bases at J, with 5 bases between the two ends. The CDR3 spans 10 residues. The CDR3 nucleotides are TGTGCCAGGAGATATCAGCCCCAGCATTTT. Its protein product is CARRYQPQHF.

J is TRBJ1-5 and V is TRBV9, with 7 positions matching TRBD1. CDR1 is SGDLS, CDR2 YYNGEE, per germline. The V gene end was trimmed by 7 bases and the J gene end by 3 bases; junction bases not matched to a gene: 10. The length of the CDR3 is 15 residues. For the CDR3, the DNA is TGTGCCAGCGGAAATACAGGGGCCCTCAATCAGCCCCAGCATTTT. Protein sequence: CASGNTGALNQPQHF. Looking up the rest from reference TRBV9 and TRBJ1-5 gives the full variable domain: DSGVTQTPKHLITATGQRVTLRCSPRSGDLSVYWYQQSLDQGLQFLIQYYNGEERAKGNILERFSAQQFPDLHSELNLSSLELGDSALYFCASGNTGALNQPQHFGDGTRLSIL.

This clonotype was found many times. This rearrangement joins TRBV28 to TRBJ2-7; no firm D call. The CDR3 sequence is 16 residues long. From germline, CDR1 is MDHEN and CDR2 SYDVKM. The V gene lost 5 bases and the J gene lost 3 bases, with 20 bases spanning the gap. The CDR3 coding sequence is TGTGCCAGCAGTAAAACCGGGCTAAAACCTTACTACGAGCAGTACGTC. Translation gives CASSKTGLKPYYEQYV.

This clonotype was recorded many times. The V and J genes are TRBV5-4 and TRBJ2-5, with D possibly TRBD2 on 5 matching bases. Germline V gene data show CDR1 as SGHNT and CDR2 as YYREEE (reference sequence). The V end lost 4 bases, the J end lost 1 base, and 11 bases lay between the germline ends. This CDR3 contains 14 residues. The CDR3 DNA reads TGTGCCAGCAGCGGCCGACGGGGCCAAGAGACCCAGTACTTC. Encoded protein: CASSGRRGQETQYF.

In this sample, this clonotype turned up a few times. V is TRBV24-1 and J is TRBJ1-2; D is perhaps TRBD1 (5 bases). The CDR3 runs 15 residues. The V and J ends lost 3 bases and 6 bases respectively, with 16 bases between them. The germline V gene has CDR1 KGHDR and CDR2 SFDVKD. The CDR3 DNA is TGTGCCACCAGTGATGGGGACGGGTTGGCTCATGGCTACACCTTC. Protein sequence: CATSDGDGLAHGYTF.

This clonotype was recorded at least ten times. This chain uses TRBV20-1 with TRBJ2-3; 7 bases fit TRBD1. V was clipped by 5 bases and J by 1 base; unmatched bases: 12. From germline, CDR1 is DFQATT and CDR2 SNEGSKA (reference sequence). This CDR3 has 16 residues. DNA of the CDR3: TGCAGTGCTCCCTCGAGACAGGGCTGGGGCACAGATACGCAGTATTTT. This gives the protein CSAPSRQGWGTDTQYF.

This clonotype was seen many times. The chain links TRBV5-1 to TRBJ1-6; perhaps TRBD1 as D (5 bases). CDR1 and CDR2 from the germline V gene are SGHRS and YFSETQ. CDR3 length equals 16 residues. V was clipped by 1 base and J by 9 bases, with 17 bases between them. The CDR3: CASSLNYAGPSSPLHF. The CDR3 coding sequence is TGCGCCAGCAGCTTGAATTACGCAGGGCCGAGTTCACCCCTCCACTTT.

This clonotype was seen a few times. The genes are TRBV5-5 and TRBJ1-1; 7 bases are a match to TRBD1. Germline V lookup: CDR1 SGHKS, CDR2 YYEKEE (reference sequence). V was pared by 1 base and J by 4 bases, with 4 bases of the junction left unmatched. This CDR3 spans 14 amino acids. The CDR3 DNA reads TGTGCCAGCAGCTTGTGGGGGGACAGCACTGAAGCTTTCTTT. Its protein product is CASSLWGDSTEAFF.

This clonotype was seen at least ten times. The rearrangement joins TRBV5-1 to TRBJ2-3; D is unresolved. V lost 2 bases to trimming and J lost 2 bases, with 6 bases between them. Germline V gives CDR1 SGHRS, CDR2 YFSETQ. There are 13 residues in the CDR3. The CDR3 reads CASSFIPTDTQYF. The CDR3 DNA sequence: TGCGCCAGCAGCTTTATCCCCACAGATACGCAGTATTTT. Full variable domain (outside the CDR3, taken from reference TRBV5-1 and TRBJ2-3): KAGVTQTPRYLIKTRGQQVTLSCSPISGHRSVSWYQQTPGQGLQFLFEYFSETQRNKGNFPGRFSGRQFSNSRSEMNVSTLELGDSALYLCASSFIPTDTQYFGPGTRLTVL.